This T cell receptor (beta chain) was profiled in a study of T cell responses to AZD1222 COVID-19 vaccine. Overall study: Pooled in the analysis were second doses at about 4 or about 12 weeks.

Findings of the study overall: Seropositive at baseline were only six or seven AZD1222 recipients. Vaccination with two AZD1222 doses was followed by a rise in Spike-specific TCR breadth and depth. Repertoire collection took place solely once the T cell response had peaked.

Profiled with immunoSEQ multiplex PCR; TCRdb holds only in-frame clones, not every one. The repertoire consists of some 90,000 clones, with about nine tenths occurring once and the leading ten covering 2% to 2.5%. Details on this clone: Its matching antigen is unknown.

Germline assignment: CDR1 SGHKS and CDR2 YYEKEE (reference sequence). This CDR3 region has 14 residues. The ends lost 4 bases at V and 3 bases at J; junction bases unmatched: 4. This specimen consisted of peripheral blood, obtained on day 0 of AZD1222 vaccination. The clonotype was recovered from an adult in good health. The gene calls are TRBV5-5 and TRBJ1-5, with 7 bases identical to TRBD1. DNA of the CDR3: TGTGCCAGCAGCCCCGGGACAGTCAATCAGCCCCAGCATTTT. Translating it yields CASSPGTVNQPQHF.